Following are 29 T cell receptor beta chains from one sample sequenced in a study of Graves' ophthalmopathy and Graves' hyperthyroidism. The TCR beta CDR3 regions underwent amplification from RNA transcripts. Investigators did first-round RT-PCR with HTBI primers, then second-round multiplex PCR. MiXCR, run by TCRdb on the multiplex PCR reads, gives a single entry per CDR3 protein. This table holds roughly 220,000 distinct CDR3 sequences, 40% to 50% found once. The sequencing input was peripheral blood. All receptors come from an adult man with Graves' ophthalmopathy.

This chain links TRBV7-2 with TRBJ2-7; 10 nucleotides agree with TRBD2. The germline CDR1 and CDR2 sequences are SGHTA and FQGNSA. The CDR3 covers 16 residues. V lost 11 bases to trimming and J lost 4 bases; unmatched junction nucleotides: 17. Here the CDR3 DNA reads TGTGCCTGCTGGGAAAGCGGGAGGGCCCAATCGTACGAGCAGTACTTC. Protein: CACWESGRAQSYEQYF.

CDR3: CASSLGSSSDTEAFF. The CDR3 DNA sequence: TGCGCCAGCAGCTTGGGCAGTTCTAGTGACACTGAAGCTTTCTTT. The V and J genes are TRBV5-1 and TRBJ1-1; D gene unclear. The germline CDR1 and CDR2 sequences are SGHRS and YFSETQ. The CDR3 extends over 15 amino acids. V lost 0 bases and J 3 bases, leaving 12 bases between the germline ends.

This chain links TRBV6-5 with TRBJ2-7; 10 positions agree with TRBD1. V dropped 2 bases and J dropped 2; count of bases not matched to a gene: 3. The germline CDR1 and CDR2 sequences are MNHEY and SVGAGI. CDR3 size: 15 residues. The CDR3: CASSYGDRGAYEQYF. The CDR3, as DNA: TGTGCCAGCAGTTACGGGGACAGGGGAGCCTACGAGCAGTACTTC.

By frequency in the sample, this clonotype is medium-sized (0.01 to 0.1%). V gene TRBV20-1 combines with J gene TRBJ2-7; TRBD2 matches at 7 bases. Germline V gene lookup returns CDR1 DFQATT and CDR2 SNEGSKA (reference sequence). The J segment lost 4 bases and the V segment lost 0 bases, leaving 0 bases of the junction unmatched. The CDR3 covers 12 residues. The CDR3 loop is CSAREREYEQYF. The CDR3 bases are TGCAGTGCTAGAGAGCGGGAGTACGAGCAGTACTTC.

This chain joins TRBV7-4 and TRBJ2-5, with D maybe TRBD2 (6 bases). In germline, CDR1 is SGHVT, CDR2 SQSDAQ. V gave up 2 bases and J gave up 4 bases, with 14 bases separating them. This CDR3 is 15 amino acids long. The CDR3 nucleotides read TGTGCCAGCAGCTTATGGAGGGCGGACCGAGAGACCCAGTACTTC. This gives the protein CASSLWRADRETQYF. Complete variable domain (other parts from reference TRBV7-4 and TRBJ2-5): GAGVSQSPRYKVAKRGRDVALRCDSISGHVTLYWYRQTLGQGSEVLTYSQSDAQRDKSGRPSGRFSAERPERSVSTLKIQRTEQGDSAVYLCASSLWRADRETQYFGPGTRLLVL.

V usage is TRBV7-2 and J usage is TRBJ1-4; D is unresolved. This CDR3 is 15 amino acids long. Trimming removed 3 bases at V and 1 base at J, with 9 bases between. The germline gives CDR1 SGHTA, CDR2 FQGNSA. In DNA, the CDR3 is TGTGCCAGCAGCTTTAGTCCCGGAACTAATGAAAAACTGTTTTTT. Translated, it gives CASSFSPGTNEKLFF.

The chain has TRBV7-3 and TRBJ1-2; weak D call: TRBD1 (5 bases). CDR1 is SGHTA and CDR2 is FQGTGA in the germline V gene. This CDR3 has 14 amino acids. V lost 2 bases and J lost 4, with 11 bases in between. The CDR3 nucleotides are TGTGCCAGCAGCTTAGGGGGGTTAGGCTATGGCTACACCTTC. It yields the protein CASSLGGLGYGYTF.

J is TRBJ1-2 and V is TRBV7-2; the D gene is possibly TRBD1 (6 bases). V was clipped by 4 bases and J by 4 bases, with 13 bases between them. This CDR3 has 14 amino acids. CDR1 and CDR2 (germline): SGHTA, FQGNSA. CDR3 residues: CASSSYRVAYGYTF. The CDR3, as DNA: TGTGCCAGCAGCTCCTACAGGGTTGCCTATGGCTACACCTTC.

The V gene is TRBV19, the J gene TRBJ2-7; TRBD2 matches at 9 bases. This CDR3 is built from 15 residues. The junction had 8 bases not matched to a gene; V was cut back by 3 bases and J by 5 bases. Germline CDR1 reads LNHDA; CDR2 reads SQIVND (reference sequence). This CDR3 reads CASSIRLAGINEQYF. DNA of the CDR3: TGTGCCAGTAGTATCAGGCTAGCGGGAATCAACGAGCAGTACTTC.

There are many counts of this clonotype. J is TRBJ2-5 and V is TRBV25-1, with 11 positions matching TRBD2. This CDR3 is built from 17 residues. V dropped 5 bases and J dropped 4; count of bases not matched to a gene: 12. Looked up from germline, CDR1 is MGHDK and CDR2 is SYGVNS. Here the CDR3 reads CASSLTGWTSGSETQYF. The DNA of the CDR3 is TGTGCCAGCAGTCTGACCGGATGGACTAGCGGGTCAGAGACCCAGTACTTC.

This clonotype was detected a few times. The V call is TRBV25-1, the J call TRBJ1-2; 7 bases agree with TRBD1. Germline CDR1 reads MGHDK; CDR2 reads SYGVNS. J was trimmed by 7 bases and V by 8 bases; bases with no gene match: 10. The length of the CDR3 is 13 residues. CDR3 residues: CASQNQGGIGYTF. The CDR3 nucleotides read TGTGCCAGCCAAAACCAGGGGGGAATTGGCTACACCTTC.

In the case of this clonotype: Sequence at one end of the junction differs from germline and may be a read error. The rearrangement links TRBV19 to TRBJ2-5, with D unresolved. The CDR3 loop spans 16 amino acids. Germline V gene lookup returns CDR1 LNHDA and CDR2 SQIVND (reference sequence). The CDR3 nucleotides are TGTGCCAGTAGTATTGGGCGGTCGATTTACCAAAAGACCCAGTACTTC. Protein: CASSIGRSIYQKTQYF.

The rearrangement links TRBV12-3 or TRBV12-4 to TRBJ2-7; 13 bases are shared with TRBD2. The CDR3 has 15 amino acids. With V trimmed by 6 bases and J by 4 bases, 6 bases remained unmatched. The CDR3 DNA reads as TGTGCCAGCAGCCATGGGACTAGCGGGACATACGAGCAGTACTTC. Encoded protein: CASSHGTSGTYEQYF.

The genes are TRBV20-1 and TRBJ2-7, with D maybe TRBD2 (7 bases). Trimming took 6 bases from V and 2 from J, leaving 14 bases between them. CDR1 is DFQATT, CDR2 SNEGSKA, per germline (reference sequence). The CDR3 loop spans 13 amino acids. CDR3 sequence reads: CSARGANPYEQYF. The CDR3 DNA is TGCAGTGCACGGGGGGCGAACCCCTACGAGCAGTACTTC.

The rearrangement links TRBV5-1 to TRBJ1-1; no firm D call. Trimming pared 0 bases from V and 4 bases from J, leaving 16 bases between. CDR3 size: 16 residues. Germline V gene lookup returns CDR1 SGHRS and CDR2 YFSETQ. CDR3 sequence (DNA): TGCGCCAGCAGCTTGGTTTCGGGCCAAACTGGCACTGAAGCTTTCTTT. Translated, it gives CASSLVSGQTGTEAFF. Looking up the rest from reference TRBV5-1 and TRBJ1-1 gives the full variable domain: KAGVTQTPRYLIKTRGQQVTLSCSPISGHRSVSWYQQTPGQGLQFLFEYFSETQRNKGNFPGRFSGRQFSNSRSEMNVSTLELGDSALYLCASSLVSGQTGTEAFFGQGTRLTVV.

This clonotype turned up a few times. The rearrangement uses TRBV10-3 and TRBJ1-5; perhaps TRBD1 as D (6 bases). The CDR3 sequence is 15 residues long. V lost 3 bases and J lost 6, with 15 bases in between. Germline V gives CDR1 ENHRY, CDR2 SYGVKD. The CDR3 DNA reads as TGTGCCATCAGTGAAAGGGGGGGCATCGGTCAGCCCCAGCATTTT. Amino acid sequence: CAISERGGIGQPQHF.

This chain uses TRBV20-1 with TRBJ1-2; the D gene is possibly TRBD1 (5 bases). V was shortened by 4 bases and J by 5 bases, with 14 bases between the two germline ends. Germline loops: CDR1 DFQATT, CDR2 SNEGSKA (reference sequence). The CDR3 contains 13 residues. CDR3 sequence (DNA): TGCAGTGCTACCGGACAAGCAATTTATGGCTACACCTTC. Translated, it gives CSATGQAIYGYTF.

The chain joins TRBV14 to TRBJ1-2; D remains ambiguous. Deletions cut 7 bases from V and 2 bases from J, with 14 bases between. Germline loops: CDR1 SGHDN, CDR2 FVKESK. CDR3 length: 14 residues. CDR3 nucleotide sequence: TGTGCCAGCACCCCGGGATCCCAGAACTATGGCTACACCTTC. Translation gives CASTPGSQNYGYTF. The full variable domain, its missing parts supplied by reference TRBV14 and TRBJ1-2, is EAGVTQFPSHSVIEKGQTVTLRCDPISGHDNLYWYRRVMGKEIKFLLHFVKESKQDESGMPNNRFLAERTGGTYSTLKVQPAELEDSGVYFCASTPGSQNYGYTFGSGTRLTVV.

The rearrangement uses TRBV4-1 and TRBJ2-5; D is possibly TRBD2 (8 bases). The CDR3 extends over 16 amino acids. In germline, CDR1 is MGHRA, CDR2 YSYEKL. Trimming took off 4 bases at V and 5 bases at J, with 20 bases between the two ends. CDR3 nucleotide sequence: TGCGCCAGCAGCCCCGGGGGGACAGCGGGAGTGGAGACCCAGTACTTC. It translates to CASSPGGTAGVETQYF.

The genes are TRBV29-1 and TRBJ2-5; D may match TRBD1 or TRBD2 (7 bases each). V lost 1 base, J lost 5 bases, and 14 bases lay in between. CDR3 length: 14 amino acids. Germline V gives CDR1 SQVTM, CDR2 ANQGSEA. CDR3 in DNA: TGCAGCGTTGAAGGGGCAGGGGGAGGGGAGACCCAGTACTTC. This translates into CSVEGAGGGETQYF.

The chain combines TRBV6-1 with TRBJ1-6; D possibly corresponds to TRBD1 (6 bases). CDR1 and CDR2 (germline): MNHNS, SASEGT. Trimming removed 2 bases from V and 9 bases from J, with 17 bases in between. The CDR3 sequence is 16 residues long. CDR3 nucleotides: TGTGCCAGCAGTGAATACGGGGGGCGGCTGGCTTCACCCCTCCACTTT. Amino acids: CASSEYGGRLASPLHF.

The CDR3 reads CASSLKGITYEAFF. In nucleotides, the CDR3 is TGTGCCAGCAGCTTAAAGGGTATCACCTATGAAGCTTTCTTT. V is TRBV7-9 and J is TRBJ1-1; the D is unclear. The CDR3 runs 14 residues. V gave up 2 bases and J gave up 7 bases, with 14 bases separating them. Germline V gene lookup returns CDR1 SEHNR and CDR2 FQNEAQ (reference sequence). Looking up the rest from reference TRBV7-9 and TRBJ1-1 gives the full variable domain: DTGVSQNPRHKITKRGQNVTFRCDPISEHNRLYWYRQTLGQGPEFLTYFQNEAQLEKSRLLSDRFSAERPKGSFSTLEIQRTEQGDSAMYLCASSLKGITYEAFFGQGTRLTVV.

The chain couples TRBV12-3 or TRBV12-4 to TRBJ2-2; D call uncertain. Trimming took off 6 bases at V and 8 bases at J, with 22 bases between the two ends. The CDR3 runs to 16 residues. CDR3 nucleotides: TGTGCCAGCAGGGTTATGGGCAGCCCATACTCTGGGGAGCTGTTTTTT. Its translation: CASRVMGSPYSGELFF.

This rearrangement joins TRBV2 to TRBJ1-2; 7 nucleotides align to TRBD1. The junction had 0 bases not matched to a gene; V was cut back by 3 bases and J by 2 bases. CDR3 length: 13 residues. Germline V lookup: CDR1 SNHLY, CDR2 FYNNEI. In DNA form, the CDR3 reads TGTGCCAGCAGTGAGGGACAGAACTATGGCTACACCTTC. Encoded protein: CASSEGQNYGYTF.

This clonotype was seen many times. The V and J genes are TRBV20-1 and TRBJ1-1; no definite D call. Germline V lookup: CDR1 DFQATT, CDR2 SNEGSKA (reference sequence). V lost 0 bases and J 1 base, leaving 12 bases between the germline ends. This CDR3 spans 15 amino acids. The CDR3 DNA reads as TGCAGTGCTAGAGATTCCACGAGCTGGAACACTGAAGCTTTCTTT. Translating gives CSARDSTSWNTEAFF.

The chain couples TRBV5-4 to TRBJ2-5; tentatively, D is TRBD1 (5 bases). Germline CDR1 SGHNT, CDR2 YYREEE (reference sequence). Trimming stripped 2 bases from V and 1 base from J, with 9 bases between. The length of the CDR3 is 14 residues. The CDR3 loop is CASSFWGGQETQYF. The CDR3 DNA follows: TGTGCCAGCAGCTTTTGGGGCGGCCAAGAGACCCAGTACTTC.

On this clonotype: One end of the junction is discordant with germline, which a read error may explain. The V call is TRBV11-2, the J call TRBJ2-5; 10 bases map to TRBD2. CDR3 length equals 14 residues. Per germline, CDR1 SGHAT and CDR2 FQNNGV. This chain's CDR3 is CASSLVSSGRHEQF. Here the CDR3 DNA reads TGTGCCAGCAGCTTAGTTAGTAGCGGGAGGCATGAGCAGTTC.

The CDR3 DNA is TGTGCCAGTAGTATAGCCTCCGGGGAGCTGTTTTTT. This encodes CASSIASGELFF. V is TRBV19 and J is TRBJ2-2; D ambiguous. In germline, CDR1 is LNHDA, CDR2 SQIVND (reference sequence). The CDR3 is 12 amino acids. V was trimmed by 1 base and J by 6 bases, leaving 3 bases between them.

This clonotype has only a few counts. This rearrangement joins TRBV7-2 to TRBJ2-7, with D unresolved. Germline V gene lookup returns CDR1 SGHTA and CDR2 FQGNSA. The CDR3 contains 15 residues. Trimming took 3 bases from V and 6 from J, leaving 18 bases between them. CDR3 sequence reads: CASSLGQTRVSEQYF. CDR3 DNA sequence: TGTGCCAGCAGCTTGGGTCAAACGCGTGTCAGCGAGCAGTACTTC. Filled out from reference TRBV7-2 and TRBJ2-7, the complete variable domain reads GAGVSQSPSNKVTEKGKDVELRCDPISGHTALYWYRQSLGQGLEFLIYFQGNSAPDKSGLPSDRFSAERTGGSVSTLTIQRTQQEDSAVYLCASSLGQTRVSEQYFGPGTRLTVT.